A selection of T cell receptor beta chains follows, all from one sample in a study of cytotoxic CD8 clonotypes in ibrutinib-treated CLL. Measured with immunoSEQ multiplex PCR; TCRdb has only the in-frame clones, and not every one. The sample has about 130,000 clones, roughly 85% seen once; the top ten hold about 2.1%. The sample was PBMCs, taken after 24 months of ibrutinib treatment. The source of these receptors is a human donor with chronic lymphocytic leukemia. Both conserved end residues are part of each CDR3. Not every row has a clone size; where given, it reads once, few, many or a size class.

-,TRBV6-4,CASSAGQGARGYTF
-,TRBV9,CACHVTGGALNEQYF
-,TRBV2,CASRPGTSGTTDTQYF
-,TRBV6-5,CASSYYGQPQHF
-,TRBV7-3,CASSSPRQGGITGELFF
-,TRBV6-5,CASSGSYGYTF
-,TRBV7-6,CASSLADRNTEAFF
-,TRBV7-2,CASSLEGRYNEQFF
-,TRBV27,CASSLVIYQPQHF
many,TRBV6-1,CASSDYNTGNQPQHF
-,TRBV2,CASRTLEGSYNEQFF
-,TRBV23-1,CASSQLRDIPNEKLFF
-,TRBV2,CASRASGRAPYEQYF
-,TRBV5-1,CASSRSQRGLDTQYF
once,TRBV7-3,CASSLYGVTGELFF
-,TRBV5-1,CASSLARGLAGGHSWDEQFF
-,TRBV19,CASSKLTGSALVTQYF
-,TRBV7-2,CASSYQGARGYTF
-,TRBV9,CASSKRDETWAGYTF
-,TRBV18,CASSPFLGEQYF
-,TRBV6-1,CASSEVANTIYF
-,TRBV7-3,CASSLGGGNQPQHF
-,TRBV7-2,CASSLGGPGQGYEQYF
-,TRBV5-5,CASSLGQFTGELFF
once,TRBV4-3,CASSQDKGWNTEAFF
-,TRBV28,CASSEGRSGNTIYF
-,TRBV28,CASSQSGYTIYF
-,TRBV6-5,CASSYYGGQPQHF
-,TRBV7-8,CASSLGSVGTNTGELFF
-,TRBV21-1,CASNPGIGGAESPRQPQHF
-,TRBV5-4,CASSFGTSILF
-,TRBV7-9,CASSREGLAGGEQYF
-,TRBV4-1,CASSQSPGLAGGRSYNEQFF